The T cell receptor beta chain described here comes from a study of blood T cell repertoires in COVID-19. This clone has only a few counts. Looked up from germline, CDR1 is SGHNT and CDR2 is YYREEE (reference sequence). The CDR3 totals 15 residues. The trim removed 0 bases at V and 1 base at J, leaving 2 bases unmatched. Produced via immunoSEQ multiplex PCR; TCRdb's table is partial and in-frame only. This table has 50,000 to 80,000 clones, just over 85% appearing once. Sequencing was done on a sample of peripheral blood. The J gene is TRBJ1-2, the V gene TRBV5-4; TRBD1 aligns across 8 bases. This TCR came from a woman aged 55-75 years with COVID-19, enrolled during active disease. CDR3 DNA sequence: TGTGCCAGCAGCTTGGCCAGGGGGCTTAACTATGGCTACACCTTC. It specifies CASSLARGLNYGYTF.